The present T cell receptor beta chain was sequenced within a study of spatial heterogeneity in lung cancer. TCR cDNA molecules each had a unique molecular identifier. TCRdb passed the 5' RACE reads through MiXCR, listing each CDR3 protein once. The sample lists more than 10,000 distinct CDR3 sequences, less than 4.5% occurring once. The time point here: sample taken at primary tumor resection. The CDR3 runs 15 residues. After removal of 2 bases from V and 5 bases from J, the junction contained 4 bases not matched to a gene. CDR1 is KGHSH and CDR2 is LQKENI in the germline V gene. This clonotype came up many times.

The sequence was collected from a male donor with early-stage non-small cell lung cancer. V gene TRBV18 combines with J gene TRBJ2-1, with 9 positions matching TRBD2. The starting material was PBMCs, obtained at surgery. The DNA for the CDR3 is TGTGCCAGCTCACCAGCTAGCGGGGATAACAATGAGCAGTTCTTC. It yields the protein CASSPASGDNNEQFF.